Included here is one TCR beta chain sequence, with context. Its antigen is as yet unknown. These data are taken from a study of T-cell reconstitution after alpha-beta-depleted transplantation in children. General observations from the study: Expanded graft clones numbering several hundred reportedly gave rise to alpha-beta T cells about two months after transplant. T-cell counts and diversity were attributed mostly to newly produced T cells one year after transplant. Recipient T cells and thymic progenitors that survived were the source of the high TCRbeta diversity seen at day 60 in some patients.

V was pared by 6 bases and J by 5 bases, with 14 bases of the junction left unmatched. The CDR3 length is 15 residues. Germline values: CDR1 DFQATT, CDR2 SNEGSKA (reference sequence). Preparation of the TCRbeta library involved a method that used unique molecular identifiers. A single record per CDR3 protein comes from TCRdb applying MiXCR to the PCR reads. The table includes about 580,000 distinct CDR3 sequences, more than 20% detected once. This sequence joins TRBV20-1 and TRBJ2-5, with 8 bases that match TRBD2. Sequencing was performed on PBMCs, mostly from graft donor cells, taken 360 days after TCRalphabeta/CD19-depleted stem cell transplant. This clonotype was obtained from a boy under three years old who had a stem cell transplant for acute myeloid leukemia, so the T cells may come from the graft donor. CDR3 bases: TGCAGTGCGTACATACCCGGGACTAGTGCGGAGACCCAGTACTTC. Its protein product is CSAYIPGTSAETQYF.